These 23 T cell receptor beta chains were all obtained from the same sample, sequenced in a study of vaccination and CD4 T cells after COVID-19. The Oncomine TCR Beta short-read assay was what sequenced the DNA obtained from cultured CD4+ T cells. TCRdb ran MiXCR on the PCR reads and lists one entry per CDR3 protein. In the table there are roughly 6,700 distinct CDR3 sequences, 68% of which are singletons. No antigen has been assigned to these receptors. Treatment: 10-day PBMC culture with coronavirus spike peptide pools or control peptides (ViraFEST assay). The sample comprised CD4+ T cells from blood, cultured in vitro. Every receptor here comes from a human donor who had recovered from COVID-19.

CDR3 residues: CSARDQTRARSEAFF. The CDR3 nucleotides are TGCAGTGCTAGAGATCAAACACGGGCGCGTAGCGAAGCTTTCTTT. This chain connects TRBV20-1 to TRBJ1-1; D uncertain. Germline V gives CDR1 DFQATT, CDR2 SNEGSKA (reference sequence). The CDR3 is 15 amino acids. The V gene lost 0 bases and the J gene lost 8 bases, with 19 bases spanning the gap.

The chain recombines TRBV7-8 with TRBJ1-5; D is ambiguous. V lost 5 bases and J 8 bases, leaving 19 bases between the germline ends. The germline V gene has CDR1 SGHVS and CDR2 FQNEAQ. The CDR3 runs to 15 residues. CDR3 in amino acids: CASSPIRYTKEPQHF. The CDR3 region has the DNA TGTGCCAGCAGCCCCATTCGGTACACAAAGGAGCCCCAGCATTTT.

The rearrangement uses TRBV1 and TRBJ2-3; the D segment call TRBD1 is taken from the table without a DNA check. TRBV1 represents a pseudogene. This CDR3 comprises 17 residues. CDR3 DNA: TGCACCAGCAGCCAAGATAGCGCGGGACGCCCCACAGATACGCAGTATTTT. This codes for CTSSQDSAGRPTDTQYF.

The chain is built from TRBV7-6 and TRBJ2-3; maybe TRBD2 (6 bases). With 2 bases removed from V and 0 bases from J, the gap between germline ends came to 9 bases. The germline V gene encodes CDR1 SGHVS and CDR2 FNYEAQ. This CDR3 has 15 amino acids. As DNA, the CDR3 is TGTGCCAGCAGCTTACATGCGGGGAGCACAGATACGCAGTATTTT. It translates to CASSLHAGSTDTQYF.

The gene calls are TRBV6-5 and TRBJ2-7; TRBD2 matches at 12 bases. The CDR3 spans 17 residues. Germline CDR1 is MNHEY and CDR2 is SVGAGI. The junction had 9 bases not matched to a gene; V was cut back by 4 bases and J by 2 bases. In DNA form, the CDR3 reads TGTGCCAGCAGTTCCCCTCTTGGACTAGCGGGGACCTACGAGCAGTACTTC. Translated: CASSSPLGLAGTYEQYF.

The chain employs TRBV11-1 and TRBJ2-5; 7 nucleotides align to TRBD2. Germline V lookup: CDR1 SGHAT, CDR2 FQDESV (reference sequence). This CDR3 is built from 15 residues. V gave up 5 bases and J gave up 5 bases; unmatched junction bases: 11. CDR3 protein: CASSERGGEGETQYF. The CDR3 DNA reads TGTGCCAGCAGCGAGCGGGGCGGGGAGGGGGAGACCCAGTACTTC.

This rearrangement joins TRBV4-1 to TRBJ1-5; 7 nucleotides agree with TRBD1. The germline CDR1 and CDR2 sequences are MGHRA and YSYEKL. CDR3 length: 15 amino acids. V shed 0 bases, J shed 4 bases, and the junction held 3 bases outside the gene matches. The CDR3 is CASSQEDRENQPQHF. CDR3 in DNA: TGCGCCAGCAGCCAAGAAGACAGGGAAAATCAGCCCCAGCATTTT.

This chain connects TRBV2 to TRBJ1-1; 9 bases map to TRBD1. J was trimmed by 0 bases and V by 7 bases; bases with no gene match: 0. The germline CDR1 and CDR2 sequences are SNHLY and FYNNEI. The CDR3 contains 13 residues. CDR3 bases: TGTGCCAGCAACAGGGGGCTGAACACTGAAGCTTTCTTT. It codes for CASNRGLNTEAFF.

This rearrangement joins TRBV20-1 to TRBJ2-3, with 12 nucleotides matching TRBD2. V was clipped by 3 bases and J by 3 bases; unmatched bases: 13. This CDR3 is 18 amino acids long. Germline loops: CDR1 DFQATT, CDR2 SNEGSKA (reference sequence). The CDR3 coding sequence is TGCAGTGCTAGTCTAGCGGGGGGGAGGGGAAGATCGACAGATACGCAGTATTTT. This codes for CSASLAGGRGRSTDTQYF.

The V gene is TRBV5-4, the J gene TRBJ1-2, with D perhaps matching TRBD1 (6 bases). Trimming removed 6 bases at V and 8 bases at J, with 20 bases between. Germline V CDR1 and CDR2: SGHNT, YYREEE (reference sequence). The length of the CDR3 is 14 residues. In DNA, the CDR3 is TGTGCCAGCAAATATACTGGGACACGTATGGGCTACACCTTC. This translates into CASKYTGTRMGYTF.

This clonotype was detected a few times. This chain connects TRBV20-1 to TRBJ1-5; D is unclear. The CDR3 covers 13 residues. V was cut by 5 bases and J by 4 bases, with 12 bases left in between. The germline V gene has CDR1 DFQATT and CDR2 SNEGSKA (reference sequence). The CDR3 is CSALTEPNQPQHF. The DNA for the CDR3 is TGCAGTGCTCTGACGGAACCTAATCAGCCCCAGCATTTT.

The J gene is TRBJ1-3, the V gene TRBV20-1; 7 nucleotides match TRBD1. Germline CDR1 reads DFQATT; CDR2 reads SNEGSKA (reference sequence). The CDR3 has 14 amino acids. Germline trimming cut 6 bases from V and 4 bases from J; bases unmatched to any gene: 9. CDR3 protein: CSATRDSTGNTIYF. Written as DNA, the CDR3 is TGCAGTGCGACCCGGGACAGCACAGGAAACACCATATATTTT.

The CDR3 nucleotides are TGCAGTGCTTCCGGGACAGGGGGTCAGAAACTGTTTTTT. This encodes CSASGTGGQKLFF. The chain recombines TRBV20-1 with TRBJ1-4; 11 nucleotides align to TRBD1. J gave up 11 bases and V 5 bases, and 7 bases lay outside the gene matches. In germline, CDR1 is DFQATT, CDR2 SNEGSKA (reference sequence). The CDR3 is 13 amino acids.

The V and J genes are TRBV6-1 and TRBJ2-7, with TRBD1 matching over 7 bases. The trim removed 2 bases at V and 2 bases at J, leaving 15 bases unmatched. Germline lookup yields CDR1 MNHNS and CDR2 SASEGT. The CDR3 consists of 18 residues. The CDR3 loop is CASSEILGSDRWTYEQYF. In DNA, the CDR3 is TGTGCCAGCAGTGAAATTCTTGGGTCGGACAGGTGGACCTACGAGCAGTACTTC.

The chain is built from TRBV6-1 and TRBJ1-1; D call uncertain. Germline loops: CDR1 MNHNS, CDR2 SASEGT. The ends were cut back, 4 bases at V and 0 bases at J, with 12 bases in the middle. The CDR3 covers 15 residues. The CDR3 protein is CASSVRPLMNTEAFF. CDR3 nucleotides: TGTGCCAGCAGTGTGCGTCCACTCATGAACACTGAAGCTTTCTTT.

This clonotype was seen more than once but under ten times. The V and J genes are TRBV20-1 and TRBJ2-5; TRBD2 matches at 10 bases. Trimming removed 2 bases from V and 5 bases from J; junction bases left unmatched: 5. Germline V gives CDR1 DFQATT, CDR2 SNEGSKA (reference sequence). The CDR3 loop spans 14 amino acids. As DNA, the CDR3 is TGCAGTGCTAGAAAGCGGGAGGGCCATGAGACCCAGTACTTC. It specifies CSARKREGHETQYF.

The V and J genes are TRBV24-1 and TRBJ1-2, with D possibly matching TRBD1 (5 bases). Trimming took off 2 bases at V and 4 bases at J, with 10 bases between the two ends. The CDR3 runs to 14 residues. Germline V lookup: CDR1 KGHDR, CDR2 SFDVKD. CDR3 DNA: TGTGCCACCAGTGATTCCGGGACGCGCTATGGCTACACCTTC. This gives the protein CATSDSGTRYGYTF.

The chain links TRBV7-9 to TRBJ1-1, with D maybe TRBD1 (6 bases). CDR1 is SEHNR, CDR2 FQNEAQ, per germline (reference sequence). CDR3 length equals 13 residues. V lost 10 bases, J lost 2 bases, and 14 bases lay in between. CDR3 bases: TGTGCCACCAGGGAGGGGGTAAACACTGAAGCTTTCTTT. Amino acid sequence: CATREGVNTEAFF.

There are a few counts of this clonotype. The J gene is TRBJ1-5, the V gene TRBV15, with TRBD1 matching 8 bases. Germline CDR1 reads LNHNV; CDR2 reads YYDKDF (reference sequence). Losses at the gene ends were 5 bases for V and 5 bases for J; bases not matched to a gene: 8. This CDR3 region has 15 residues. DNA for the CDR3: TGTGCCACCAGCGCCAAACAGGGGGTCGATCAGCCCCAGCATTTT. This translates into CATSAKQGVDQPQHF.

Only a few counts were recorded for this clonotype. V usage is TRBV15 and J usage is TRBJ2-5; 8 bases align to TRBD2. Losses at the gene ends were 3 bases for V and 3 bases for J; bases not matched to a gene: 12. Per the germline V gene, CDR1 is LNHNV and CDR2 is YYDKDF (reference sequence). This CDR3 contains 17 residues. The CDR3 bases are TGTGCCACCAGCAGGTTCCCAGCGGGGGAACCGAAAGAGACCCAGTACTTC. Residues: CATSRFPAGEPKETQYF.

The CDR3 sequence: CASRTDRILQETQYF. The CDR3 nucleotides read TGTGCCAGCAGAACGGACAGGATCCTTCAAGAGACCCAGTACTTC. The chain combines TRBV7-9 with TRBJ2-5; 7 positions match TRBD1. The J segment lost 2 bases and the V segment lost 6 bases, leaving 9 bases of the junction unmatched. Per germline, CDR1 SEHNR and CDR2 FQNEAQ (reference sequence). The CDR3 has 15 amino acids.

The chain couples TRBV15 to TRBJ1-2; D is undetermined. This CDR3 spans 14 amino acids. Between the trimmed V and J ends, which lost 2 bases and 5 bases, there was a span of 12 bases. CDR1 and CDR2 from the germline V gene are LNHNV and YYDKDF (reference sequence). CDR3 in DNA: TGTGCCACCAGCAGATCCTACGGGGTGTATGGCTACACCTTC. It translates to CATSRSYGVYGYTF.

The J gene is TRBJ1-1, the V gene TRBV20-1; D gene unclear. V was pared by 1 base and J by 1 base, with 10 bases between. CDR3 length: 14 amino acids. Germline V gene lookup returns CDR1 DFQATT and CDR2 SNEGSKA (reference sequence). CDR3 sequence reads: CSARVRTKNTEAFF. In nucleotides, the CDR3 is TGCAGTGCTAGAGTTCGAACTAAGAACACTGAAGCTTTCTTT.